The present entry profiles one T cell receptor (beta chain) with its context. Each CDR3 protein gets one entry after TCRdb re-called the 5' RACE reads with MiXCR. The data contain 40,000 to 65,000 distinct CDR3 sequences, approximately 25% of them seen just once; the ten biggest clones take up 2.5% to 3.5%. Specimen: tumor-infiltrating naive CD4+ T cells sorted from the breast tumor. Sample subset: naive CD4+ T cells, CD4+CD45RA+CD25-. The sequence was collected from a female donor with breast cancer.

CDR3 DNA: TGTGCCAGCAGCGTCCGGGACAGGGGAAATTCACCCCTCCACTTT. Encoded protein: CASSVRDRGNSPLHF. This chain uses TRBV9 with TRBJ1-6; 10 bases line up with TRBD1. The J segment lost 7 bases and the V segment lost 2 bases, leaving 3 bases of the junction unmatched. This CDR3 comprises 15 residues. Looked up from germline, CDR1 is SGDLS and CDR2 is YYNGEE.